The entry below gives a single TCR beta chain sequence along with its context. The antigen is not known. Of the isolated RNA, all was reverse transcribed, and so the sequenced material was expressed TCRB transcripts. Profiling relied on immunoSEQ multiplex PCR, and the TCRdb table lists in-frame clones only, not all of them. Of some 48,000 clones listed, approximately 43% were seen once; the top ten hold around 0.13%. CDR1 and CDR2 (germline): SEHNR, FQNEAQ (reference sequence). CDR3 size: 14 residues. The ends were cut back, 1 base at V and 6 bases at J, with 12 bases in the middle. This entry belongs to a study of beta chain features in type 1 diabetes. Study results and limitations: TCRB CDR3s were moderately but significantly shorter in Type 1 diabetes patients in all four CD4+ subsets. TCRB rearrangement may or may not be influenced by HLA type; here this remained unresolved.

The clonotype originates from a man aged 25-40 years with type 1 diabetes. The chain couples TRBV7-9 to TRBJ1-2; a weak D match, TRBD1 (5 bases). Specimen: stem cell memory CD4+ T cells from blood. The CDR3 loop reads CASSLVPGLNGYTF. The CDR3 nucleotides are TGTGCCAGCAGCTTAGTTCCAGGGTTGAATGGCTACACCTTC.